This T cell receptor (beta chain) was documented in a study of technical replicates of blood from a handful of donors. TCRdb keeps only in-frame clones here, not all; method: immunoSEQ multiplex PCR. The sample comprises approximately 70,000 clones, roughly 91% of which are singletons, and more than 0.35% rests with the top ten. The CDR3 has 15 residues. Trimming removed 1 base from V and 3 bases from J; junction bases left unmatched: 3. The germline gives CDR1 SGDLS, CDR2 YYNGEE. Material: T cells isolated from PBMCs. This clonotype was sampled from a human donor in good health. Some clones in this sample may be carry-over from other donors' samples. The chain combines TRBV9 with TRBJ1-3; TRBD1 matches at 8 bases. The CDR3, as DNA: TGTGCCAGCAGCGTAACAGGGGGAATTGGAAACACCATATATTTT. It encodes CASSVTGGIGNTIYF.